These T cell receptor beta chains were read from a single sample in a study of OX40 agonist ivuxolimab in advanced cancers. Assay: immunoSEQ multiplex PCR; the TCRdb copy retains only in-frame clones and omits some. Of about 61,000 clones in the sample, roughly four fifths were seen once. Sequencing was performed on CD4+ or CD8+ T cells sorted from blood, taken in a trial of the OX40 agonist ivuxolimab. The receptors shown here come from an adult with an advanced solid tumor such as melanoma, head and neck, liver or kidney cancer. Both conserved end residues are part of each CDR3. The D gene is left open where the match is weak. The listing skips clone size in some rows; elsewhere it reads once, few, many or a size class.

j_gene | v_gene | abundance | d_gene | CDR3aa | CDR3nt
TRBJ2-3 | TRBV6-5 | . | . | CASTPGSPSTDTQYF | TGTGCCAGCACCCCCGGTTCTCCTAGCACAGATACGCAGTATTTT
TRBJ2-4 | TRBV19 | . | . | CASKKQGENIQYF | TGTGCCAGTAAGAAACAGGGTGAAAACATTCAGTACTTC
TRBJ2-7 | TRBV27 | . | . | CASSLWRGGEQYF | TGTGCCAGCAGTTTATGGCGGGGAGGCGAGCAGTACTTC
TRBJ1-5 | TRBV21-1 | . | . | CASSKRDRVNQPQHF | TGTGCCAGCAGCAAACGGGACAGGGTCAATCAGCCCCAGCATTTT
TRBJ1-5 | TRBV2 | medium-sized | . | CASKEMEEQPQHF | TGTGCCAGCAAGGAAATGGAGGAACAGCCCCAGCATTTT
TRBJ1-6 | TRBV4-2 | . | . | CASSIRSADSSPLHF | TGTGCCAGCAGCATCCGGTCGGCCGATAGTTCACCCCTCCACTTT
TRBJ1-5 | TRBV5-6 | . | . | CASSLGENQPQHF | TGTGCCAGCAGCTTGGGGGAAAATCAGCCCCAGCATTTT
TRBJ2-7 | TRBV4-1 | . | . | CASSQGKFDRAGYEQYF | TGCGCCAGCAGCCAAGGAAAATTCGACAGAGCAGGCTACGAGCAGTACTTC
TRBJ1-5 | TRBV6-6 | . | . | CASNKGGQPQHF | TGTGCCAGCAACAAGGGAGGACAGCCCCAGCATTTT
TRBJ2-3 | TRBV7-2 | . | . | CASSRVSTDTQYF | TGTGCCAGCAGCCGGGTTAGCACAGATACGCAGTATTTT
TRBJ2-7 | TRBV9 | few | TRBD1 | CASSTGGMGYEQYF | TGTGCCAGCAGCACAGGGGGCATGGGGTACGAGCAGTACTTC
TRBJ2-1 | TRBV7-3 | . | . | CASSRVGAGYNEQFF | TGTGCCAGCAGTAGAGTAGGGGCTGGCTACAATGAGCAGTTCTTC
TRBJ2-2 | TRBV6-5 | . | . | CASRGSGTGELFF | TGTGCCAGCAGGGGTAGTGGGACCGGGGAGCTGTTTTTT
TRBJ1-2 | TRBV19 | . | . | CASSKDGYGYTF | TGTGCCAGTAGTAAGGACGGCTATGGCTACACCTTC
TRBJ1-2 | TRBV28 | once | . | CASSLPDTPHGYTF | TGTGCCAGCAGTTTACCCGACACGCCTCATGGCTACACCTTC
TRBJ2-7 | TRBV5-1 | . | . | CASSLTGYEQYF | TGCGCCAGCAGCTTGACGGGCTACGAGCAGTACTTC
TRBJ2-1 | TRBV7-2 | . | TRBD1 | CASSLGGQNIYNEQFF | TGTGCCAGCAGCTTAGGGGGACAGAATATATACAATGAGCAGTTCTTC
TRBJ2-2 | TRBV9 | . | . | CASSVVPGARTGELFF | TGTGCCAGCAGCGTAGTTCCAGGGGCCCGCACCGGGGAGCTGTTTTTT
TRBJ2-1 | TRBV19 | . | TRBD1 | CASSIEGQGAYNEQFF | TGTGCCAGTAGTATAGAGGGACAGGGTGCCTACAATGAGCAGTTCTTC
TRBJ2-7 | TRBV18 | . | TRBD1 | CASSPPGQGVTPYEQYF | TGTGCCAGCTCACCACCGGGACAGGGGGTCACACCGTACGAGCAGTACTTC
TRBJ1-5 | TRBV19 | . | . | CASSSRAYNQPQHF | TGTGCCAGTAGTAGCCGGGCCTACAATCAGCCCCAGCATTTT
TRBJ2-4 | TRBV2 | . | . | CASRGRAFGNIQYF | TGTGCCAGCAGGGGCAGGGCTTTCGGAAACATTCAGTACTTC
TRBJ1-2 | TRBV21-1 | . | . | CASHEKYSNPQTSNYGYTF | TGTGCCAGCCACGAAAAATACTCAAACCCACAGACTTCTAACTATGGCTACACCTTC
TRBJ2-1 | TRBV28 | . | . | CASSFPPAHNEQFF | TGTGCCAGCAGCTTTCCTCCCGCCCACAATGAGCAGTTCTTC
TRBJ2-1 | TRBV6-6 | . | . | CASSVGSYNEQFF | TGTGCCAGCAGCGTGGGCTCCTACAATGAGCAGTTCTTC
TRBJ1-4 | TRBV12-2 | . | . | CASRLVRGGNEKLFF | TGTGCAAGTCGCTTAGTACGAGGGGGGAATGAAAAACTGTTTTTT
TRBJ2-5 | TRBV7-9 | . | . | CASSLGGDRVYF | TGTGCCAGCAGCTTAGGGGGAGACCGTGTGTACTTC
TRBJ1-3 | TRBV7-9 | few | TRBD1 | CASSGTGGNTIYF | TGTGCCAGCAGCGGGACAGGGGGAAACACCATATATTTT
TRBJ1-6 | TRBV2 | . | . | CASSERAGLSPLHF | TGTGCCAGCAGTGAACGGGCAGGGTTATCACCCCTCCACTTT
TRBJ1-5 | TRBV6-5 | . | . | CASSSERGGAQHF | TGTGCCAGCAGTTCCGAGAGGGGAGGCGCCCAGCATTTT
TRBJ1-2 | TRBV12-5 | . | . | CASGFAANYGYTF | TGTGCTAGTGGTTTTGCTGCTAACTATGGCTACACCTTC
TRBJ1-5 | TRBV2 | . | . | CASRGGVNQPQHF | TGTGCCAGTCGAGGGGGGGTCAATCAGCCCCAGCATTTT
TRBJ2-3 | TRBV6-5 | . | . | CASSYRRVGTQYF | TGTGCCAGCAGTTACCGCCGAGTGGGCACGCAGTATTTT
TRBJ1-1 | TRBV6-5 | . | . | CASSYFEKFTEAFF | TGTGCCAGCAGTTACTTTGAAAAGTTCACTGAAGCTTTCTTT
TRBJ2-3 | TRBV7-2 | once | TRBD2 | CASSPMAGGSTDTQYF | TGTGCCAGCAGCCCCATGGCGGGGGGGAGCACAGATACGCAGTATTTT
TRBJ2-3 | TRBV5-1 | . | . | CASSLQNQGTDTQYF | TGCGCCAGCAGCTTGCAAAATCAGGGGACAGATACGCAGTATTTT
TRBJ1-1 | TRBV29-1 | . | TRBD1 | CSVEGDSPPPEAFF | TGCAGCGTTGAAGGGGACAGCCCTCCACCTGAAGCTTTCTTT
TRBJ2-1 | TRBV7-2 | . | . | CASSFGGAAAYNEQFF | TGTGCCAGCAGCTTTGGGGGGGCCGCCGCTTACAATGAGCAGTTCTTC
TRBJ1-1 | TRBV14 | . | . | CASSQGRRNTEAFF | TGTGCCAGCAGCCAAGGGCGGCGGAACACTGAAGCTTTCTTT
TRBJ2-2 | TRBV28 | . | . | CASTRAGQSRTGELFF | TGTGCCAGCACCAGGGCTGGACAGAGCCGCACCGGGGAGCTGTTTTTT